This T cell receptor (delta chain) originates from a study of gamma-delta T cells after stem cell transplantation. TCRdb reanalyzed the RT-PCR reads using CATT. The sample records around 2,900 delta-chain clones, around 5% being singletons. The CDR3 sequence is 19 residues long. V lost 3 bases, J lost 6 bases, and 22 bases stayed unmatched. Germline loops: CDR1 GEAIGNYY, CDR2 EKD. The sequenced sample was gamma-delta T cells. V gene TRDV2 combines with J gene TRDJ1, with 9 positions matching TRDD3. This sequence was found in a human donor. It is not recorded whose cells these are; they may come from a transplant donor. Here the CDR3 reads CACDPLLGDTRRSENKLIF. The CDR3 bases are TGTGCCTGTGACCCTTTACTGGGGGACACCAGGAGGTCTGAGAATAAACTCATCTTT.